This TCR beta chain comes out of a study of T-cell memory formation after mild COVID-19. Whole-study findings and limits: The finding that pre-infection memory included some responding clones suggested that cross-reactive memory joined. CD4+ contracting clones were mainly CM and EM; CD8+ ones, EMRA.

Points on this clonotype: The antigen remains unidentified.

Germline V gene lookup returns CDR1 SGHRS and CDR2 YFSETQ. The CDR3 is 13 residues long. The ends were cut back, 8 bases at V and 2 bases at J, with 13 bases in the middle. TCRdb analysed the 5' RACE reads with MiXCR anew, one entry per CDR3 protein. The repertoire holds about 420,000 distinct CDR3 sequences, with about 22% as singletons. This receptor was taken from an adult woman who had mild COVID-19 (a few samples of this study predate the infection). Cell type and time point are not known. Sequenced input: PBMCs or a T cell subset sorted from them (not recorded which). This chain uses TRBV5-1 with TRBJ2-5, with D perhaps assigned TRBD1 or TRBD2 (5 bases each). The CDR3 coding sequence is TGCGCCAGTCGGGGTGAGGGGCAAGAGACCCAGTACTTC. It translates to CASRGEGQETQYF.